The 26 T cell receptor beta chains below were found in one sample sequenced in a study of T cell responses to AZD1222 COVID-19 vaccine. Profiling relied on immunoSEQ multiplex PCR, and the TCRdb table lists in-frame clones only, not all of them. The sample contains about 79,000 clones, approximately 90% of which appear only once. The sample consisted of peripheral blood, taken on day 0 of MenACWY control vaccination. Receptor source: an adult in good health.

This chain joins TRBV5-1 and TRBJ2-3; the D is unclear. Trimming left V 3 bases short and J 0 bases short, with 8 bases between. The CDR3 contains 14 residues. CDR1 is SGHRS and CDR2 is YFSETQ in the germline V gene. CDR3 sequence (DNA): TGCGCCAGCAGCTGGACCGCTAGCACAGATACGCAGTATTTT. It is translated as CASSWTASTDTQYF.

The gene calls are TRBV6-2 or TRBV6-3 and TRBJ2-1, with 7 positions matching TRBD1. Germline values: CDR1 MNHEY, CDR2 SVGEGT. V lost 5 bases, J lost 10 bases, and 14 bases stayed unmatched. There are 15 residues in the CDR3. The CDR3 sequence is CASSRDSQRGVEQFF. For the CDR3, the DNA is TGTGCCAGCAGTAGGGACAGTCAACGGGGTGTGGAGCAGTTCTTC.

The genes are TRBV7-9 and TRBJ1-3; the D gene is possibly TRBD1 (6 bases). The CDR3 loop spans 14 amino acids. V lost 5 bases, J lost 4 bases, and 12 bases lay in between. Germline CDR1 is SEHNR and CDR2 is FQNEAQ (reference sequence). The CDR3 DNA follows: TGTGCCAGCAGCACACAGGGCAGCGGAAACACCATATATTTT. Its protein product is CASSTQGSGNTIYF.

The chain employs TRBV28 and TRBJ1-4; D gene unclear. The CDR3 has 12 residues. The V gene's germline CDR1 is MDHEN and CDR2 SYDVKM. Between the trimmed V and J ends, which lost 8 bases and 3 bases, there was a span of 7 bases. The CDR3 DNA sequence: TGTGCCAGCGAAGGTCCTAATGAAAAACTGTTTTTT. This translates into CASEGPNEKLFF.

This clone has a single count. The V call is TRBV2, the J call TRBJ2-1, with TRBD2 matching 8 bases. The germline CDR1 and CDR2 sequences are SNHLY and FYNNEI. J lost 7 bases, V lost 7 bases, and 12 bases had no gene match. This CDR3 has 15 residues. The CDR3 DNA follows: TGTGCCAGCACACTGGGCCGGGGGGGCTGGAATGAGCAGTTCTTC. This gives the protein CASTLGRGGWNEQFF.

This clone appeared once. V is TRBV28 and J is TRBJ1-2; possibly TRBD1 for D (5 bases). V was clipped by 1 base and J by 5 bases, with 8 bases between them. The CDR3 runs to 13 residues. Per the germline V gene, CDR1 is MDHEN and CDR2 is SYDVKM. CDR3 sequence (DNA): TGTGCCAGCAGTTTATCAGGGTGGTATGGCTACACCTTC. As protein: CASSLSGWYGYTF.

J is TRBJ1-5 and V is TRBV2, with D perhaps TRBD1 (6 bases). Germline V gives CDR1 SNHLY, CDR2 FYNNEI. Trimming cost V 8 bases and J 4 bases, with 12 bases left between them. The CDR3 length is 13 residues. The CDR3: CASLGDNNQPQHF. The CDR3 bases are TGTGCCAGCCTTGGGGACAATAATCAGCCCCAGCATTTT.

The chain combines TRBV28 with TRBJ1-4; D may be TRBD1 (6 bases). This CDR3 spans 16 amino acids. The V end lost 1 base, the J end lost 5 bases, and 14 bases lay between the germline ends. The germline CDR1 and CDR2 sequences are MDHEN and SYDVKM. The CDR3 nucleotides read TGTGCCAGCAGTTTATACGGCAGGGGCGTGAATGAAAAACTGTTTTTT. Amino acid sequence: CASSLYGRGVNEKLFF.

The CDR3 sequence is CASSPIPGVNTEAFF. CDR3 nucleotides: TGTGCCAGCTCACCAATTCCAGGGGTAAACACTGAAGCTTTCTTT. This chain connects TRBV18 to TRBJ1-1; perhaps TRBD1 as D (6 bases). V lost 2 bases and J 2 bases, leaving 12 bases between the germline ends. The germline V gene encodes CDR1 KGHSH and CDR2 LQKENI. The CDR3 sequence is 15 residues long.

The CDR3 is CASSLTGTSGGAETQYF. CDR3 coding DNA: TGTGCCAGCAGCTTAACTGGGACTAGCGGGGGGGCTGAGACCCAGTACTTC. The chain combines TRBV7-3 with TRBJ2-5, with 16 bases lining up with TRBD2. J gave up 5 bases and V 0 bases, and 3 bases lay outside the gene matches. Germline V lookup: CDR1 SGHTA, CDR2 FQGTGA. The CDR3 runs 17 residues.

This chain joins TRBV19 and TRBJ1-6; 7 nucleotides align to TRBD1. The J segment lost 9 bases and the V segment lost 3 bases, leaving 11 bases of the junction unmatched. This CDR3 contains 16 residues. Per germline, CDR1 LNHDA and CDR2 SQIVND (reference sequence). The CDR3 region is CASSMRGRDTGSPLHF. The CDR3 nucleotides read TGTGCCAGTAGTATGAGGGGGCGGGACACCGGTTCACCCCTCCACTTT.

In its sample, this clone was seen once. In DNA, the CDR3 is TGTGCCAGCTCACCCCAGCCAGGCTTTGATTCACCCCTCCACTTT. Protein: CASSPQPGFDSPLHF. The rearrangement joins TRBV18 to TRBJ1-6; D is undetermined. This CDR3 has 15 residues. V lost 3 bases and J 8 bases, leaving 14 bases between the germline ends. Germline V lookup: CDR1 KGHSH, CDR2 LQKENI.

The V gene is TRBV2, the J gene TRBJ2-7, with D possibly being TRBD1 (6 bases). From germline, CDR1 is SNHLY and CDR2 FYNNEI. This CDR3 spans 14 amino acids. Trimming stripped 4 bases from V and 5 bases from J, with 15 bases between. This CDR3 reads CASSVRDPGDEQYF. The CDR3 bases are TGTGCCAGCAGTGTCCGGGACCCAGGGGACGAGCAGTACTTC. The full variable domain, completed using reference TRBV2 and TRBJ2-7, is EPEVTQTPSHQVTQMGQEVILRCVPISNHLYFYWYRQILGQKVEFLVSFYNNEISEKSEIFDDQFSVERPDGSNFTLKIRSTKLEDSAMYFCASSVRDPGDEQYFGPGTRLTVT.

This chain uses TRBV4-3 with TRBJ1-6, with a possible D match to TRBD1 (6 bases). Per the germline V gene, CDR1 is LGHNA and CDR2 is YSLEER. This CDR3 has 15 residues. Trimming stripped 2 bases from V and 8 bases from J, with 13 bases between. The CDR3: CASSQQVQGDSPLHF. The CDR3 DNA is TGCGCCAGCAGCCAACAGGTACAGGGTGATTCACCCCTCCACTTT.

The gene calls are TRBV19 and TRBJ2-7; no clear D gene. Germline V gives CDR1 LNHDA, CDR2 SQIVND (reference sequence). This CDR3 has 15 residues. Trimming removed 2 bases from V and 0 bases from J, with 11 bases in between. CDR3 bases: TGTGCCAGTAGTATACTGAGCCAGAGCTCCTACGAGCAGTACTTC. Residues: CASSILSQSSYEQYF.

The rearrangement links TRBV6-4 to TRBJ2-1; 11 bases are shared with TRBD1. The trim removed 0 bases at V and 9 bases at J, leaving 7 bases unmatched. CDR1 and CDR2 from the germline V gene are MRHNA and SNTAGT. The CDR3 is 16 amino acids. The CDR3 region has the DNA TGTGCCAGCAGTGACTCGGGGACAGGGGGTCCCAGTGAGCAGTTCTTC. The encoded protein is CASSDSGTGGPSEQFF.

This chain links TRBV19 with TRBJ1-4; D gene unclear. CDR1 and CDR2 (germline): LNHDA, SQIVND (reference sequence). The CDR3 loop spans 16 amino acids. V shed 1 base and J shed 0 bases, with 9 bases lying between them. DNA of the CDR3: TGTGCCAGTAGTATAGCCACCGGGGCAACTAATGAAAAACTGTTTTTT. Translating it yields CASSIATGATNEKLFF.

This chain joins TRBV6-5 and TRBJ1-6; no definite D call. The V end lost 2 bases, the J end lost 7 bases, and 9 bases lay between the germline ends. CDR3 length: 14 amino acids. From germline, CDR1 is MNHEY and CDR2 SVGAGI. DNA of the CDR3: TGTGCCAGCAGTTACAGACACGGGAATTCACCCCTCCACTTT. It codes for CASSYRHGNSPLHF.

J is TRBJ1-6 and V is TRBV9; D is undetermined. Germline V gene sequence: CDR1 SGDLS, CDR2 YYNGEE. The CDR3 totals 15 residues. V shed 3 bases and J shed 5 bases, with 12 bases lying between them. The CDR3 spells CASSESGRDNSPLHF. As DNA, the CDR3 is TGTGCCAGCAGCGAATCCGGGAGGGATAATTCACCCCTCCACTTT.

This clone was observed a few times. The rearrangement joins TRBV5-6 to TRBJ1-4; D perhaps matches TRBD1 (5 bases). V was pared by 3 bases and J by 4 bases, with 13 bases between. Germline V gene lookup returns CDR1 SGHDT and CDR2 YYEEEE. This CDR3 is 15 amino acids long. The CDR3 is CASSSRDEDNEKLFF. The CDR3 nucleotides read TGTGCCAGCAGCTCTAGGGACGAGGATAATGAAAAACTGTTTTTT.

This chain joins TRBV5-1 and TRBJ2-2; TRBD1 matches 7 bases. CDR3 size: 15 residues. Germline loops: CDR1 SGHRS, CDR2 YFSETQ. The ends lost 0 bases at V and 7 bases at J; junction bases unmatched: 6. CDR3 nucleotides: TGCGCCAGCAGCTTGGCCGACAGGGCCGGCGGGGAGCTGTTTTTT. It encodes CASSLADRAGGELFF.

In the case of this clone: The same CDR3 can be traced to other DNA sequences in this sample. The V and J genes are TRBV7-2 and TRBJ2-6; TRBD1 matches at 10 bases. Germline CDR1 and CDR2: SGHTA and FQGNSA. The CDR3 totals 17 residues. V lost 3 bases to trimming and J lost 1 base; unmatched junction nucleotides: 3. DNA of the CDR3: TGTGCCAGCAGCTTGGACAGGGGGTGGTCTGGGGCCAACGTCCTGACTTTC. Amino acids: CASSLDRGWSGANVLTF.

This clone came up a few times. V usage is TRBV5-1 and J usage is TRBJ2-7; 7 nucleotides agree with TRBD1. In germline, CDR1 is SGHRS, CDR2 YFSETQ. Losses at the gene ends were 2 bases for V and 0 bases for J; bases not matched to a gene: 2. This CDR3 spans 14 amino acids. Here the CDR3 DNA reads TGCGCCAGCAGCTTCACAGGGGACTCCTACGAGCAGTACTTC. This sequence encodes CASSFTGDSYEQYF.

J is TRBJ2-7 and V is TRBV20-1; D is undetermined. The V and J ends lost 5 bases and 5 bases respectively, with 10 bases between them. Germline V gene data show CDR1 as DFQATT and CDR2 as SNEGSKA (reference sequence). The CDR3 sequence is 11 residues long. The CDR3 bases are TGCAGTGCTCTCCTCAGTCACGAGCAGTACTTC. It encodes CSALLSHEQYF.

This sequence joins TRBV5-4 and TRBJ2-5; D not resolved. V lost 3 bases and J 1 base, leaving 19 bases between the germline ends. Germline V lookup: CDR1 SGHNT, CDR2 YYREEE (reference sequence). The CDR3 loop spans 17 amino acids. The DNA for the CDR3 is TGTGCCAGCAGCTCCCCACCGGCTCCAGGTTTCCAAGAGACCCAGTACTTC. As protein: CASSSPPAPGFQETQYF.

The gene calls are TRBV2 and TRBJ1-5; 7 bases map to TRBD1. This CDR3 has 15 amino acids. The germline CDR1 and CDR2 sequences are SNHLY and FYNNEI. V trimming: 5 bases; J trimming: 1 base; junction bases outside the gene matches: 5. The CDR3 nucleotides read TGTGCCAGCAGTCTACAGGGGTGGAGCAATCAGCCCCAGCATTTT. This gives the protein CASSLQGWSNQPQHF.